The next 25 T cell receptor beta chains were all read from a single sample in a study of T cells of healthy individuals. TCRdb ran MiXCR on the 5' RACE reads and lists one entry per CDR3 protein. The data show about 41,000 distinct CDR3 sequences, approximately 5% seen once. These TCRs come from a human donor in good health.

This clonotype came up many times. The J gene is TRBJ1-6, the V gene TRBV2; maybe TRBD1 (5 bases). Trimming shortened V by 0 bases and J by 7 bases, and 13 bases separated the two germline ends. The CDR3 extends over 16 amino acids. CDR1 and CDR2 from the germline V gene are SNHLY and FYNNEI. Here the CDR3 reads CASSEAWGGGNSPLHF. The DNA of the CDR3 is TGTGCCAGCAGTGAAGCGTGGGGGGGTGGAAATTCACCCCTCCACTTT.

In its sample, this clonotype was seen many times. CDR3 region: CASSPPGSDTQYF. In nucleotides, the CDR3 is TGTGCCAGCTCACCACCGGGGTCCGATACGCAGTATTTT. The chain couples TRBV18 to TRBJ2-3; D unclear. The CDR3 contains 13 residues. Trimming stripped 0 bases from V and 6 bases from J, with 7 bases between. Germline lookup yields CDR1 KGHSH and CDR2 LQKENI.

Many counts were recorded for this clonotype. The V gene is TRBV4-3, the J gene TRBJ2-1; TRBD2 matches at 14 bases. Germline V gene sequence: CDR1 LGHNA, CDR2 YSLEER. The CDR3 spans 14 residues. V lost 1 base and J lost 14; bases outside the gene matches: 4. This CDR3 is CASSQGGLAGAEFF. The CDR3 region has the DNA TGCGCCAGCAGCCAAGGGGGACTAGCGGGAGCTGAGTTCTTC.

There are many counts of this clonotype. The J gene is TRBJ2-2, the V gene TRBV5-1, with a tentative D call TRBD2 (5 bases). The CDR3 contains 15 residues. V dropped 1 base and J dropped 4 bases, with 11 bases sitting between them. Germline V gene data show CDR1 as SGHRS and CDR2 as YFSETQ. Written as DNA, the CDR3 is TGCGCCAGCAGCTTGATGGTGGGGAGCACCGGGGAGCTGTTTTTT. Translating it yields CASSLMVGSTGELFF.

This clonotype was detected ten times or more. This chain connects TRBV18 to TRBJ2-7, with no clear D. CDR3 size: 14 residues. V was pared by 2 bases and J by 0 bases, with 8 bases between. CDR1 is KGHSH, CDR2 LQKENI, per germline. The chain's CDR3 is CASSPAASSYEQYF. Written as DNA, the CDR3 is TGTGCCAGCTCACCAGCAGCAAGCTCCTACGAGCAGTACTTC. Together with reference TRBV18 and TRBJ2-7, the CDR3 gives the full variable domain: NAGVMQNPRHLVRRRGQEARLRCSPMKGHSHVYWYRQLPEEGLKFMVYLQKENIIDESGMPKERFSAEFPKEGPSILRIQQVVRGDSAAYFCASSPAASSYEQYFGPGTRLTVT.

The table lists this clonotype with many counts. The J gene is TRBJ1-2, the V gene TRBV30; 7 nucleotides line up with TRBD1. The CDR3 runs 14 residues. The germline V gene encodes CDR1 GTSNPN and CDR2 SVGIG (reference sequence). The ends lost 5 bases at V and 6 bases at J; junction bases unmatched: 12. The CDR3 is CAWGPTGPLHGYTF. As DNA, the CDR3 is TGTGCCTGGGGCCCGACAGGGCCTCTTCATGGCTACACCTTC. Variable domain in full (rest from reference TRBV30 and TRBJ1-2): SQTIHQWPATLVQPVGSPLSLECTVEGTSNPNLYWYRQAAGRGLQLLFYSVGIGQISSEVPQNLSASRPQDRQFILSSKKLLLSDSGFYLCAWGPTGPLHGYTFGSGTRLTVV.

This clonotype was found many times. The chain employs TRBV7-6 and TRBJ1-5; a possible D gene is TRBD1 (6 bases). This CDR3 is built from 15 residues. Per the germline V gene, CDR1 is SGHVS and CDR2 is FNYEAQ. The germline V and J ends were trimmed by 1 base and 7 bases, with 14 bases remaining between them. This chain's CDR3 is CASSLEDRTQQPQHF. The CDR3, as DNA: TGTGCCAGCAGCTTAGAAGACAGGACGCAGCAGCCCCAGCATTTT.

This clonotype was counted many times. This CDR3 is CASSLIGSGSSYNEQFF. As DNA, the CDR3 is TGTGCCAGCAGCCTAATAGGAAGCGGAAGCTCCTACAATGAGCAGTTCTTC. The chain combines TRBV11-2 with TRBJ2-1; maybe TRBD2 (5 bases). This CDR3 comprises 17 residues. Trimming removed 5 bases at V and 0 bases at J, with 17 bases between. Germline assignment: CDR1 SGHAT and CDR2 FQNNGV.

This clonotype was counted ten times or more. This rearrangement joins TRBV4-1 to TRBJ2-2, with TRBD1 matching 9 bases. The CDR3 is made up of 15 amino acids. Germline CDR1 and CDR2: MGHRA and YSYEKL. V gave up 2 bases and J gave up 7 bases; unmatched junction bases: 5. The CDR3 DNA reads TGCGCCAGCAGCCAACAATGGACAGGGGTCGGGGAGCTGTTTTTT. It specifies CASSQQWTGVGELFF.

In this sample, this clonotype turned up many times. The V and J genes are TRBV27 and TRBJ2-7; D might be TRBD1 (6 bases). The CDR3 is 17 residues long. CDR1 is MNHEY, CDR2 SMNVEV, per germline (reference sequence). V was trimmed by 2 bases and J by 1 base, leaving 18 bases between them. The CDR3 DNA follows: TGTGCCAGCAGTTTACGGGTCAGGGGTTCGCTTTCCTACGAGCAGTACTTC. As protein: CASSLRVRGSLSYEQYF.

This clonotype was counted at least ten times. This chain links TRBV7-9 with TRBJ2-5; D not resolved. Between the trimmed V and J ends, which lost 2 bases and 4 bases, there was a span of 8 bases. Looked up from germline, CDR1 is SEHNR and CDR2 is FQNEAQ (reference sequence). This CDR3 has 13 amino acids. Written as DNA, the CDR3 is TGTGCCAGCAGCTTAACGGTTGGAGAGACCCAGTACTTC. It yields the protein CASSLTVGETQYF. Using reference TRBV7-9 and TRBJ2-5 for the parts outside the CDR3, the full variable domain is DTGVSQNPRHKITKRGQNVTFRCDPISEHNRLYWYRQTLGQGPEFLTYFQNEAQLEKSRLLSDRFSAERPKGSFSTLEIQRTEQGDSAMYLCASSLTVGETQYFGPGTRLLVL.

The CDR3 sequence: CASSLTSDFTSGNTIYF. CDR3 DNA sequence: TGTGCCAGCAGCTTAACATCCGACTTTACATCTGGAAACACCATATATTTT. The chain couples TRBV7-3 to TRBJ1-3, with unresolved D. The CDR3 loop spans 17 amino acids. Germline V lookup: CDR1 SGHTA, CDR2 FQGTGA. V dropped 0 bases and J dropped 1 base, with 13 bases sitting between them.

This clonotype was counted many times. The rearrangement joins TRBV6-1 to TRBJ1-5; D might be TRBD1 (6 bases). Germline V gives CDR1 MNHNS, CDR2 SASEGT. The CDR3 runs 16 residues. The V and J ends lost 5 bases and 2 bases respectively, with 16 bases between them. The CDR3 nucleotides are TGTGCCAGCAGTAAAATGACAGGCCGGGGCAATCAGCCCCAGCATTTT. Translated: CASSKMTGRGNQPQHF.

This clonotype was recorded at least ten times. V and J are TRBV3-1 and TRBJ2-5; 13 bases are a match to TRBD2. The CDR3 is 18 amino acids. J was trimmed by 5 bases and V by 0 bases; bases with no gene match: 9. Germline V gene sequence: CDR1 LGHDT, CDR2 YNNKEL (reference sequence). This CDR3 reads CASSQDQLAGGPMETQYF. Written as DNA, the CDR3 is TGTGCCAGCAGCCAAGATCAACTAGCGGGGGGGCCGATGGAGACCCAGTACTTC.

This clonotype was seen at least ten times. The chain links TRBV12-3 or TRBV12-4 to TRBJ2-5, with D perhaps matching TRBD2 (5 bases). The CDR3 is 14 amino acids. V lost 3 bases and J lost 4, with 12 bases in between. The CDR3 reads CASSFRTGRETQYF. Here the CDR3 DNA reads TGTGCCAGCAGTTTCAGGACTGGGAGAGAGACCCAGTACTTC.

The rearrangement joins TRBV14 to TRBJ2-7; D is unresolved. V was clipped by 0 bases and J by 5 bases, with 11 bases between them. Looked up from germline, CDR1 is SGHDN and CDR2 is FVKESK. CDR3 length: 14 residues. This chain's CDR3 is CASSQEGSRNEQYF. CDR3 bases: TGTGCCAGCAGCCAAGAAGGATCCAGGAACGAGCAGTACTTC.

This clonotype turned up a few times. This chain connects TRBV3-1 to TRBJ2-1, with D perhaps TRBD2 (6 bases). Looked up from germline, CDR1 is LGHDT and CDR2 is YNNKEL (reference sequence). This CDR3 has 14 amino acids. Trimming took 6 bases from V and 7 from J, leaving 16 bases between them. CDR3 coding DNA: TGTGCCAGCAGGTCCGACCCGACTAGGAATGAGCAGTTCTTC. Protein: CASRSDPTRNEQFF.

This clonotype was picked up many times. V usage is TRBV6-6 and J usage is TRBJ2-4; TRBD2 is a possible D gene (5 bases). The length of the CDR3 is 13 residues. Germline V gene sequence: CDR1 MNHNY, CDR2 SVGAGI (reference sequence). Between the trimmed V and J ends, which lost 0 bases and 9 bases, there was a span of 9 bases. The CDR3 DNA reads as TGTGCCAGCAGTTACTCGTACAGCGGCATTCAGTACTTC. Its translation is CASSYSYSGIQYF.

This clonotype ranks as large (0.1 to 1%). The rearrangement links TRBV5-1 to TRBJ2-2; D unresolved. This CDR3 is 17 amino acids long. V was cut by 0 bases and J by 5 bases, with 17 bases left in between. From germline, CDR1 is SGHRS and CDR2 YFSETQ. CDR3 sequence reads: CASSLVGNQARTGELFF. The CDR3 DNA follows: TGCGCCAGCAGCTTGGTCGGAAACCAAGCCCGGACCGGGGAGCTGTTTTTT.

This clonotype was detected ten times or more. The gene calls are TRBV29-1 and TRBJ2-1, with TRBD2 matching over 7 bases. V lost 0 bases and J lost 1; bases outside the gene matches: 9. CDR1 is SQVTM, CDR2 ANQGSEA, per germline. The CDR3 is 17 amino acids. CDR3 nucleotide sequence: TGCAGCGTTGAAGAAAGCGGGACTATCCAGTCCTACAATGAGCAGTTCTTC. This gives the protein CSVEESGTIQSYNEQFF.

At least ten counts were recorded for this clonotype. The V call is TRBV6-1, the J call TRBJ2-5; 12 bases match TRBD1. Germline V gene lookup returns CDR1 MNHNS and CDR2 SASEGT. Germline trimming cut 2 bases from V and 4 bases from J; bases unmatched to any gene: 5. CDR3 length: 16 residues. CDR3 in DNA: TGTGCCAGCAGTGAACCCCCGGGACAGGGGGCAGAGACCCAGTACTTC. Translated: CASSEPPGQGAETQYF.

The V call is TRBV5-1, the J call TRBJ2-3; 9 bases are a match to TRBD1. Per germline, CDR1 SGHRS and CDR2 YFSETQ. This CDR3 is 14 amino acids long. Trimming cost V 4 bases and J 0 bases; bases outside gene matches: 0. The chain's CDR3 is CASSGQGSTDTQYF. The CDR3 DNA reads TGCGCCAGCAGCGGACAGGGGAGCACAGATACGCAGTATTTT.

This clonotype was observed at least ten times. The CDR3 spells CASSRVTGGLGEQYF. The DNA of the CDR3 is TGCGCCAGCAGCAGGGTGACAGGGGGCCTCGGCGAGCAGTACTTC. This chain joins TRBV4-1 and TRBJ2-7, with 10 bases aligning to TRBD1. Germline lookup yields CDR1 MGHRA and CDR2 YSYEKL. The CDR3 covers 15 residues. J was trimmed by 6 bases and V by 5 bases; bases with no gene match: 10.

The gene calls are TRBV12-3 or TRBV12-4 and TRBJ2-7; D ambiguous. V lost 1 base to trimming and J lost 6 bases, with 10 bases between them. The CDR3 loop spans 13 amino acids. In DNA, the CDR3 is TGTGCCAGCAGTTTAGGCGGAACGGCCGAGCAGTACTTC. It codes for CASSLGGTAEQYF.

The chain carries TRBV6-2 or TRBV6-3 and TRBJ2-7; D is undetermined. Germline V CDR1 and CDR2: MNHEY, SVGEGT. This CDR3 contains 17 residues. V was shortened by 6 bases and J by 6 bases, with 27 bases between the two germline ends. The CDR3 here is CASRYTNQAYSISEQYF. DNA for the CDR3: TGTGCCAGCAGGTACACAAATCAAGCTTACTCCATCTCCGAGCAGTACTTC.